This TCR beta chain was obtained from a study of OX40 agonist ivuxolimab in advanced cancers. Study summary: Every 2 weeks, ivuxolimab was infused into the patients intravenously at between 0.01 and 10 mg/kg.

Libraries were prepared by immunoSEQ multiplex PCR; TCRdb keeps only in-frame clonotypes and omits some of them. Altogether tens of thousands of clones are present, 70% to 90% being singletons, with the ten largest covering around 1.3%. Patients who had autoimmune disease history or got systemic immunosuppression were left out. Germline assignment: CDR1 MNHEY and CDR2 SMNVEV (reference sequence). The V gene lost 1 base and the J gene lost 8 bases, with 11 bases spanning the gap. The CDR3 is 13 amino acids. The TCR was taken from an adult with an advanced solid tumor such as melanoma, head and neck, liver or kidney cancer. Sample: CD4+ or CD8+ T cells sorted from blood, taken in a trial of the OX40 agonist ivuxolimab. The chain employs TRBV27 and TRBJ1-2, with D possibly TRBD1 on 5 matching bases. The CDR3 nucleotides are TGTGCCAGCAGTTTATATTATCGGGGGGGCTACACCTTC. Its translation: CASSLYYRGGYTF.